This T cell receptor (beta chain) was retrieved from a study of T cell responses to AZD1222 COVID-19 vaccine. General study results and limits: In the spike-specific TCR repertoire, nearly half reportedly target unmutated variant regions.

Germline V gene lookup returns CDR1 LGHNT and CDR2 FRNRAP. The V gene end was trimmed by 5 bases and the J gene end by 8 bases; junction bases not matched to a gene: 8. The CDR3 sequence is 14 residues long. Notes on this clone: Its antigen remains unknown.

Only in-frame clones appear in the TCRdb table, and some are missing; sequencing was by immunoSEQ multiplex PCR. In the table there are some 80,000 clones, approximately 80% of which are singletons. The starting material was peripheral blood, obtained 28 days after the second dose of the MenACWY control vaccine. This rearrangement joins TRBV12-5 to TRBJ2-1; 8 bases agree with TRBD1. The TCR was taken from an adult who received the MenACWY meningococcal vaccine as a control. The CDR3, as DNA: TGTGCTAGTGGTCCCGGGACAGGTATTGATGAGCAGTTCTTC. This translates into CASGPGTGIDEQFF.